A selection of T cell receptor beta chains follows, all from one sample in a study of response to subunit inactivated influenza vaccine. One entry per CDR3 protein results from TCRdb running MiXCR on the RT-PCR reads. Of 500,000 to 600,000 distinct CDR3 sequences listed, around 15% are singletons. Sample: PBMCs from blood, taken 11 to 12 days after vaccination. These receptors were obtained from a man aged 50 to 59 who received an inactivated influenza vaccine. The CDR3 runs from the conserved cysteine through the conserved F or W. A D gene is named only where the DNA matches it firmly. Some rows have no size entry. The others give once, few or many, or a class for an expanded clone.

clone size	D gene	V gene	J gene	CDR3 protein	CDR3 DNA
-	-	TRBV7-3	TRBJ2-1	CASSRSGTPPGNEQFF	TGTGCCAGCAGTCGTTCCGGGACCCCCCCAGGAAATGAGCAGTTCTTC
-	-	TRBV4-2	TRBJ2-1	CASSQRPGSYNEQFF	TGTGCCAGCAGCCAACGGCCAGGTTCCTACAATGAGCAGTTCTTC
-	-	TRBV10-2	TRBJ2-3	CASSEIPGPRPDTQYF	TGCGCCAGCAGTGAGATCCCGGGACCCCGCCCAGATACGCAGTATTTT
few	-	TRBV7-2	TRBJ2-7	CASSLSGPRREQYF	TGTGCCAGCAGCTTATCCGGGCCCAGACGAGAGCAGTACTTC
-	-	TRBV15	TRBJ1-2	CATSRDYGGPRF	TGTGCCACCAGCAGAGATTACGGTGGACCTCGATTC
-	TRBD2	TRBV5-1	TRBJ2-3	CASSQGLAGFADTQYF	TGCGCCAGCAGCCAAGGACTAGCGGGATTCGCAGATACGCAGTATTTT
-	-	TRBV5-1	TRBJ1-4	CASSLARVNEKLFF	TGCGCCAGCAGCTTGGCCCGCGTAAATGAAAAACTGTTTTTT
-	TRBD2	TRBV7-2	TRBJ2-7	CASSTRLSSGRGYEQYF	TGTGCCAGCAGCACCCGCCTTTCTAGCGGGAGAGGATACGAGCAGTACTTC
many	TRBD2	TRBV3-1	TRBJ2-3	CASSQDRAGGRSDTQYF	TGTGCCAGCAGCCAAGATAGAGCGGGGGGGCGGTCAGATACGCAGTATTTT
-	TRBD2	TRBV5-1	TRBJ2-7	CASSKREDEQYF	TGCGCCAGCAGCAAGCGGGAGGACGAGCAGTACTTC
many	-	TRBV29-1	TRBJ2-3	CSVDSRGTDTQYF	TGCAGCGTTGACTCGCGGGGCACAGATACGCAGTATTTT
many	TRBD1	TRBV5-1	TRBJ2-1	CASSLGVAGGNEQFF	TGCGCCAGCAGCTTGGGAGTCGCAGGGGGCAATGAGCAGTTCTTC
-	-	TRBV21-1	TRBJ2-7	CASSAHPGSYEQYF	TGTGCCAGCAGCGCCCACCCCGGCTCCTACGAGCAGTACTTC
few	-	TRBV9	TRBJ2-1	CASSSQAKFAHEQFF	TGTGCCAGCAGCTCCCAGGCGAAATTCGCGCATGAGCAGTTCTTC
few	-	TRBV20-1	TRBJ2-3	CSARVVDTQYF	TGCAGTGCTAGAGTTGTAGATACGCAGTATTTT
-	TRBD1	TRBV4-1	TRBJ2-7	CASSQDPVGDRGSYEQYF	TGCGCCAGCAGCCAAGATCCCGTTGGGGACAGGGGCTCCTACGAGCAGTACTTC
-	TRBD2	TRBV5-1	TRBJ2-1	CASSLEASGLYNEQFF	TGCGCCAGCAGCTTGGAGGCTAGCGGGCTCTACAATGAGCAGTTCTTC
-	TRBD2	TRBV12-3/TRBV12-4	TRBJ2-7	CASSFWASGGYEQYF	TGTGCCAGCAGTTTTTGGGCTAGCGGGGGGTACGAGCAGTACTTC
-	-	TRBV15	TRBJ1-1	CATSRVGMNTEAFF	TGTGCCACCAGCAGAGTAGGTATGAACACTGAAGCTTTCTTT
-	-	TRBV9	TRBJ2-3	CASSVELAGPDTQYF	TGTGCCAGCAGCGTAGAATTAGCAGGCCCAGATACGCAGTATTTT
-	-	TRBV19	TRBJ2-7	CASSTSGTKTRYEQYF	TGTGCCAGTAGTACGTCCGGGACAAAGACTCGCTACGAGCAGTACTTC
few	-	TRBV12-3/TRBV12-4	TRBJ1-1	CASSLTGVGEAFF	TGTGCCAGCAGTTTAACGGGAGTCGGTGAAGCTTTCTTT
many	TRBD1	TRBV25-1	TRBJ1-1	CASSRTGGFTEAFF	TGTGCCAGCAGCCGGACAGGAGGGTTCACTGAAGCTTTCTTT
few	-	TRBV7-2	TRBJ2-1	CASSNGGYNEQFF	TGTGCCAGCAGCAATGGGGGTTACAATGAGCAGTTCTTC
-	-	TRBV7-2	TRBJ2-3	CASSEPRGEGDTHYF	TGTGCCAGCAGCGAGCCAAGGGGGGAAGGAGATACGCATTATTTT
-	-	TRBV24-1	TRBJ2-3	CATSEGAPDTQYF	TGTGCCACCAGTGAAGGCGCTCCGGATACGCAGTATTTT
few	TRBD2	TRBV20-1	TRBJ2-1	CSVGTSPYNEQFF	TGCAGTGTCGGGACTAGCCCTTACAATGAGCAGTTCTTC
-	-	TRBV18	TRBJ1-4	CASSPPPGRYNEKLFF	TGTGCCAGCTCCCCACCCCCGGGACGGTATAATGAAAAACTGTTTTTT
few	-	TRBV6-5	TRBJ2-1	CASSYPGYGPNEQFF	TGTGCCAGCAGTTACCCCGGATACGGTCCCAATGAGCAGTTCTTC
-	-	TRBV12-3/TRBV12-4	TRBJ1-3	CASSFGWAGNTIYF	TGTGCCAGCAGTTTCGGTTGGGCTGGAAACACCATATATTTT
many	-	TRBV10-3	TRBJ2-7	CAISDRASYEQYF	TGTGCCATCAGTGATAGAGCCTCCTACGAGCAGTACTTC
-	TRBD2	TRBV6-1	TRBJ2-7	CASGRLAGDGQYF	TGTGCCAGCGGGCGACTAGCGGGAGATGGGCAGTACTTC
-	-	TRBV7-9	TRBJ1-6	CASSLAALADSPLHF	TGTGCCAGCAGCTTAGCGGCTCTCGCGGATTCACCCCTCCACTTT
-	-	TRBV21-1	TRBJ1-5	CASSKQGNNQPQHF	TGTGCCAGCAGCAAACAGGGGAACAATCAGCCCCAGCATTTT
few	-	TRBV19	TRBJ1-5	CASSTEFNQPQHF	TGTGCCAGTAGTACAGAATTTAATCAGCCCCAGCATTTT
few	-	TRBV19	TRBJ2-7	CASSIGTEAYEQYF	TGTGCCAGTAGTATCGGGACGGAAGCCTACGAGCAGTACTTC
many	-	TRBV4-1	TRBJ1-5	CASSQGPPYQPQHF	TGCGCCAGCAGCCAAGGGCCACCTTATCAGCCCCAGCATTTT
many	TRBD1	TRBV3-1	TRBJ1-1	CASNPTGTGIVAFF	TGTGCCAGCAACCCAACCGGGACAGGAATCGTAGCTTTCTTT
-	-	TRBV7-9	TRBJ2-1	CASSPTSYNEQFF	TGTGCCAGCAGCCCCACCTCCTACAATGAGCAGTTCTTC
-	TRBD1	TRBV5-1	TRBJ1-3	CASSQQGSIGNTIYF	TGCGCCAGCAGCCAACAGGGGAGTATTGGAAACACCATATATTTT
few	-	TRBV12-3/TRBV12-4	TRBJ2-3	CASSLLMGEASTQYF	TGTGCCAGCAGTCTCCTTATGGGGGAGGCGTCTACGCAGTATTTT
few	TRBD2	TRBV7-7	TRBJ2-2	CASSPAVTSGSRGRELFF	TGTGCCAGCAGTCCCGCGGTAACTAGCGGGAGCCGAGGAAGGGAGCTGTTTTTT
few	TRBD2	TRBV29-1	TRBJ2-1	CSVGGGAGEQFF	TGCAGCGTTGGCGGGGGGGCGGGTGAGCAGTTCTTC
few	-	TRBV24-1	TRBJ2-3	CATSDLQWGAGDTQYF	TGTGCCACCAGTGATTTGCAATGGGGGGCAGGGGATACGCAGTATTTT
-	-	TRBV30	TRBJ2-7	CAWSSQMGEQYF	TGTGCCTGGAGTTCCCAGATGGGCGAGCAGTACTTC
many	-	TRBV2	TRBJ2-3	CASSGEGLSTDTQYF	TGTGCCAGCAGTGGAGAAGGCCTCAGCACAGATACGCAGTATTTT
-	TRBD2	TRBV7-9	TRBJ2-3	CASSLFRGGGTDTQYF	TGTGCCAGCAGCTTATTCCGCGGGGGGGGCACAGATACGCAGTATTTT
few	-	TRBV20-1	TRBJ1-1	CSAPDLQGYTEAFF	TGCAGTGCTCCGGACCTACAGGGCTACACTGAAGCTTTCTTT
few	TRBD2	TRBV20-1	TRBJ2-7	CSAREGLAGQYF	TGCAGTGCTAGAGAGGGACTAGCGGGACAGTACTTC
many	TRBD1	TRBV3-1	TRBJ2-2	CASSHPMGQGTGELFF	TGTGCCAGCAGCCATCCTATGGGACAGGGCACCGGGGAGCTGTTTTTT
-	-	TRBV10-3	TRBJ2-7	CATGEYEQYF	TGTGCTACCGGAGAGTACGAGCAGTACTTC
few	TRBD1	TRBV5-1	TRBJ2-1	CASSLEGQGVGEQFF	TGCGCCAGCAGCTTGGAGGGCCAGGGGGTGGGTGAGCAGTTCTTC
few	-	TRBV4-1	TRBJ2-7	CASSQEGWNSYYEQYF	TGCGCCAGCAGCCAAGAAGGGTGGAACTCCTACTACGAGCAGTACTTC
many	-	TRBV4-1	TRBJ1-3	CASSQPTEGSGNTIYF	TGCGCCAGCAGCCAACCGACGGAAGGCTCTGGAAACACCATATATTTT
-	-	TRBV4-1	TRBJ2-3	CASSQPARGSTDTQYF	TGCGCCAGCAGCCAACCCGCTCGAGGAAGCACAGATACGCAGTATTTT
-	-	TRBV29-1	TRBJ2-2	CSVRATGELFF	TGCAGCGTCAGGGCGACCGGGGAGCTGTTTTTT
few	-	TRBV25-1	TRBJ1-1	CASSRQQGRNTEAFF	TGTGCCAGCAGTAGACAACAGGGACGGAACACTGAAGCTTTCTTT
few	-	TRBV12-3/TRBV12-4	TRBJ2-1	CASRGSPGSYNEQFF	TGTGCCAGCCGGGGGTCCCCGGGCTCCTACAATGAGCAGTTCTTC
few	-	TRBV28	TRBJ2-2	CASSLSGLNTGELFF	TGTGCCAGCAGTTTGAGCGGGCTAAACACCGGGGAGCTGTTTTTT
-	TRBD1	TRBV7-9	TRBJ2-5	CASSLSGTGIETQYF	TGTGCCAGCAGCTTGTCCGGGACAGGGATAGAGACCCAGTACTTC